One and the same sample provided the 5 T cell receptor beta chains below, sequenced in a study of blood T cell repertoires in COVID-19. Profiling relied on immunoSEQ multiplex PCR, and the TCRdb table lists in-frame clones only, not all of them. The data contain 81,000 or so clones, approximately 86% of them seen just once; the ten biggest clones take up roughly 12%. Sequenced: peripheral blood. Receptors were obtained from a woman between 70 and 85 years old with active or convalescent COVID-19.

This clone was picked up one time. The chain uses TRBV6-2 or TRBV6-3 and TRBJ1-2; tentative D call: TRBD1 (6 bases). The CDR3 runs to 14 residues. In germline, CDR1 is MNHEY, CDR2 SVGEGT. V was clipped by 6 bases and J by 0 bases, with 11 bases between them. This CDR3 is CASSRDTTNYGYTF. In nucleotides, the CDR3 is TGTGCCAGCAGCCGGGACACTACTAACTATGGCTACACCTTC.

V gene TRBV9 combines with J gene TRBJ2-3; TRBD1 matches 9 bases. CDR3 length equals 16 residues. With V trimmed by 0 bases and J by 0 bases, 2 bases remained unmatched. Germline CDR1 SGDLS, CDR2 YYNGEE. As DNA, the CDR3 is TGTGCCAGCAGCGTAGGACAGGGGGTTAGCACAGATACGCAGTATTTT. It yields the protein CASSVGQGVSTDTQYF.

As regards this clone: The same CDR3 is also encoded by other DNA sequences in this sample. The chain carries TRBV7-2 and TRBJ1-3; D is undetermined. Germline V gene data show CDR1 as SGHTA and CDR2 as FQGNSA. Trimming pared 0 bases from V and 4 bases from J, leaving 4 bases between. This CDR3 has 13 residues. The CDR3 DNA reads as TGTGCCAGCAGCTTAGCGCAGGGAAACACCATATATTTT. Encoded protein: CASSLAQGNTIYF. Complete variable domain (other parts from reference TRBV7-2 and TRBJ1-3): GAGVSQSPSNKVTEKGKDVELRCDPISGHTALYWYRQSLGQGLEFLIYFQGNSAPDKSGLPSDRFSAERTGGSVSTLTIQRTQQEDSAVYLCASSLAQGNTIYFGEGSWLTVV.

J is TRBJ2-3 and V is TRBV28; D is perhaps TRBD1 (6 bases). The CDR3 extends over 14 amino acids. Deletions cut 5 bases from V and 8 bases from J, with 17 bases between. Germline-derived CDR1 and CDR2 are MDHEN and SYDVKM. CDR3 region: CASSPGHPFGTQYF. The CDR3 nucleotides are TGTGCCAGCAGTCCGGGACATCCTTTTGGTACGCAGTATTTT. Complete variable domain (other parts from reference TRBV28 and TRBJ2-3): DVKVTQSSRYLVKRTGEKVFLECVQDMDHENMFWYRQDPGLGLRLIYFSYDVKMKEKGDIPEGYSVSREKKERFSLILESASTNQTSMYLCASSPGHPFGTQYFGPGTRLTVL.

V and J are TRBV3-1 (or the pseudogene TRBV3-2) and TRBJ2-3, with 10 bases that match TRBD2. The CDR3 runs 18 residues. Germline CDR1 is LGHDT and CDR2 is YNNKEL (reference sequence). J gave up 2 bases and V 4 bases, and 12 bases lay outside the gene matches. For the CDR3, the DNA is TGTGCCAGCAGCCTCCCGGGGCGTCTAGCGGGGGACACAGATACGCAGTATTTT. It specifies CASSLPGRLAGDTDTQYF.